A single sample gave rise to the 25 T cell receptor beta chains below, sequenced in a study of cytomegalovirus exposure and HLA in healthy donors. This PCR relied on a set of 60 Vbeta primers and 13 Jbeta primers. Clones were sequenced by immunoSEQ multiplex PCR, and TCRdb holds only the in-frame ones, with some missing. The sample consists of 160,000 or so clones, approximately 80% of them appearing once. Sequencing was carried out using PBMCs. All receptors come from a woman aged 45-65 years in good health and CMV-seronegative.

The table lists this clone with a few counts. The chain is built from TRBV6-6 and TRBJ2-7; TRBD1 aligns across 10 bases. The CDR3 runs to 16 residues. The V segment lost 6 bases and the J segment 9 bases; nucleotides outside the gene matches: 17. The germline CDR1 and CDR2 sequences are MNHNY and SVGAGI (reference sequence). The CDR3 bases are TGTGCCAGCAGCATTGCGCCGGGACAGGGGCCATTTGGGCAGTACTTC. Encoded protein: CASSIAPGQGPFGQYF.

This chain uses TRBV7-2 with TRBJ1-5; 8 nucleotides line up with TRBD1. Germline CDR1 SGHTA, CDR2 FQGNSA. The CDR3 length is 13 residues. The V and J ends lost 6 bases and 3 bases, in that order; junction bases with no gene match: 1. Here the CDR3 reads CASRGQVNQPQHF. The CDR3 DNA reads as TGTGCCAGCAGGGGACAGGTCAATCAGCCCCAGCATTTT.

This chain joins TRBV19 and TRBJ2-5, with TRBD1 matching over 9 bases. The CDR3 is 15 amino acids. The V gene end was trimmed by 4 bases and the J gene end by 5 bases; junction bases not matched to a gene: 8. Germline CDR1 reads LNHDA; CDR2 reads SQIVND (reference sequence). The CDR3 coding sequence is TGTGCCAGTAGTAAACGTGGGACAGGGTGGGAGACCCAGTACTTC. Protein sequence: CASSKRGTGWETQYF.

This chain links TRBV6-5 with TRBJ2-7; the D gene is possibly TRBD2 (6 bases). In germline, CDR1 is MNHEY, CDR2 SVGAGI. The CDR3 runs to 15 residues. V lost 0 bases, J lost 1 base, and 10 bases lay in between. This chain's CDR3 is CASSYSAGRSYEQYF. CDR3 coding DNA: TGTGCCAGCAGTTACTCGGCGGGAAGGTCCTACGAGCAGTACTTC.

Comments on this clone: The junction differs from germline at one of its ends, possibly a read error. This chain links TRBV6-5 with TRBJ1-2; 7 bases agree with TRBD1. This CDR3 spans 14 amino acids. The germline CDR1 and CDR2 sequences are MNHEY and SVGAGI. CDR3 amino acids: CAGSSGQVRYGYTF. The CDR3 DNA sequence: TGTGCCGGCAGTTCCGGACAGGTCCGCTATGGCTACACCTTC.

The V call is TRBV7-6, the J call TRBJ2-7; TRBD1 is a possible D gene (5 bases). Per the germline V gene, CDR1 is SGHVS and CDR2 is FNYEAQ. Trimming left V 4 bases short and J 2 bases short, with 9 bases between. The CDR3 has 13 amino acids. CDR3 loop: CASSSQGAYEQYF. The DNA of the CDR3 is TGTGCCAGCAGCTCCCAGGGCGCCTACGAGCAGTACTTC.

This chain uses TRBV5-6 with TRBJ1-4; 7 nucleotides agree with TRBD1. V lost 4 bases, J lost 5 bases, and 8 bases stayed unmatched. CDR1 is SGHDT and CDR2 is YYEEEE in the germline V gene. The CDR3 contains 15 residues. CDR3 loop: CASSRQGPGNEKLFF. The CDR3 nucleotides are TGTGCCAGCAGCAGACAGGGCCCGGGGAATGAAAAACTGTTTTTT.

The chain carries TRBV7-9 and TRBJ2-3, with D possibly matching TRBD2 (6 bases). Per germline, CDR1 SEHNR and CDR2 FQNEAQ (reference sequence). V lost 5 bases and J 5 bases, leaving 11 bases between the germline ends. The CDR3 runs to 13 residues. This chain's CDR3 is CASSAAEGDTQYF. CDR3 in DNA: TGTGCCAGCAGCGCGGCGGAGGGAGATACGCAGTATTTT.

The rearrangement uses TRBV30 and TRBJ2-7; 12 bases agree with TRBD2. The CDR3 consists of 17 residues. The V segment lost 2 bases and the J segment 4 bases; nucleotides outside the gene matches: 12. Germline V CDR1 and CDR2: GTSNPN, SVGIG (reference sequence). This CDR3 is CAWSKNLATSGSYEQYF. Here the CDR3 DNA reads TGTGCCTGGAGTAAGAATTTGGCGACTAGCGGGAGTTACGAGCAGTACTTC.

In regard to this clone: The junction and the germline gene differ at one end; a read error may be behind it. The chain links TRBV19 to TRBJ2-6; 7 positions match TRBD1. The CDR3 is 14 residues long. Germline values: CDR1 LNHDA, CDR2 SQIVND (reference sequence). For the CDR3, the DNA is TGTGCCAGTAGTATCAGTACAGGGGCCAACGGCCTGACTTTC. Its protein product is CASSISTGANGLTF. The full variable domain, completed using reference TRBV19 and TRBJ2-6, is DGGITQSPKYLFRKEGQNVTLSCEQNLNHDAMYWYRQDPGQGLRLIYYSQIVNDFQKGDIAEGYSVSREKKESFPLTVTSAQKNPTAFYLCASSISTGANGLTFGAGSRLTVL.

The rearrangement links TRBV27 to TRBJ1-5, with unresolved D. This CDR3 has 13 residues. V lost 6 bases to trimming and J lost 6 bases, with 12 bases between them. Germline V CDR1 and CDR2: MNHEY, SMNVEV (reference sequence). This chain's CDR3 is CASSEGAGQPQHF. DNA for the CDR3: TGTGCCAGCAGCGAGGGCGCGGGTCAGCCCCAGCATTTT.

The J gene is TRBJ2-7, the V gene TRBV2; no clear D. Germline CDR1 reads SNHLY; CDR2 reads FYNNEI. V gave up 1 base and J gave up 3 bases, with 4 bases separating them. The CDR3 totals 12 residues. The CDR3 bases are TGTGCCAGCAGTGAAGTCTACTACGAGCAGTACTTC. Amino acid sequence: CASSEVYYEQYF.

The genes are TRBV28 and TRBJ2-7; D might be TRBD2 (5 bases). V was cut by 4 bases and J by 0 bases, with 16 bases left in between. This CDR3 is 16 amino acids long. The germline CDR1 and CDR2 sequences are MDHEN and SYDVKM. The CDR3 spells CASSSFLAGRSYEQYF. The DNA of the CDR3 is TGTGCCAGCAGTTCGTTCCTAGCAGGACGCTCCTACGAGCAGTACTTC.

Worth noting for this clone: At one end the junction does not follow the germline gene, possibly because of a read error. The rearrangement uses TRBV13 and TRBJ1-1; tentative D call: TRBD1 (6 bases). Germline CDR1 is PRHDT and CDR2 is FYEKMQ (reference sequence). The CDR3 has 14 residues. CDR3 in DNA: TGTGCCAGCAGCTCATGGACAGATCGCACTGAAGTTTTCTTT. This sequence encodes CASSSWTDRTEVFF.

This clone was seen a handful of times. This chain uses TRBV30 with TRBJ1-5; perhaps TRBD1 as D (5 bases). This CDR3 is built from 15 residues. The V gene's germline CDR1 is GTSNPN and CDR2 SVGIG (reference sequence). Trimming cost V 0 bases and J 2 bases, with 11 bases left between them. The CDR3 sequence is CAWSVGGGGNQPQHF. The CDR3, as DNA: TGTGCCTGGAGTGTCGGGGGTGGGGGCAATCAGCCCCAGCATTTT.

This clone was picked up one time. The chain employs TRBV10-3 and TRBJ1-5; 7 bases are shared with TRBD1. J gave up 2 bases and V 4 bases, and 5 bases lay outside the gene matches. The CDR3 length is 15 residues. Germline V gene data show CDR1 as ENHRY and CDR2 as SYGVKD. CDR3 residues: CAISGSGTGNQPQHF. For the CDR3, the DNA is TGTGCCATCAGTGGCAGTGGGACAGGCAATCAGCCCCAGCATTTT.

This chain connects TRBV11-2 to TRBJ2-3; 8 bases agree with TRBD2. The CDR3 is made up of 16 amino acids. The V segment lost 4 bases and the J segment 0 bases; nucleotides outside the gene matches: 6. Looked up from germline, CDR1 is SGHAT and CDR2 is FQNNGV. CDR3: CASSSRPSGSTDTQYF. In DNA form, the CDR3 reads TGTGCCAGCAGCTCCCGTCCTAGCGGGAGCACAGATACGCAGTATTTT.

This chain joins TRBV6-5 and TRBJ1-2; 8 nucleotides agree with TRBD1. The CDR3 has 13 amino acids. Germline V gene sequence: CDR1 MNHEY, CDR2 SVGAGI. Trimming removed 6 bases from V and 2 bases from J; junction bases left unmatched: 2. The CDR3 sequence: CASRRQGNYGYTF. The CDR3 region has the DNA TGTGCCAGCAGGAGACAGGGGAACTATGGCTACACCTTC.

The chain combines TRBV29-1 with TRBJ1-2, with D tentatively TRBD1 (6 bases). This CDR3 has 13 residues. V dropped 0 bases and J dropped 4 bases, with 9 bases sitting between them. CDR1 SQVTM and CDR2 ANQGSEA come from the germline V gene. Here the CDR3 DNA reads TGCAGCGTTGAAGAGGGCAGGGGCTATGGCTACACCTTC. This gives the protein CSVEEGRGYGYTF.

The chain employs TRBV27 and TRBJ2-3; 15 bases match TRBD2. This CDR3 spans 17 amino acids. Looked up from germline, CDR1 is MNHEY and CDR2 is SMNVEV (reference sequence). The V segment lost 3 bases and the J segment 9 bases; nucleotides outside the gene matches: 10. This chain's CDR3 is CASSLNGLAGGRGTQYF. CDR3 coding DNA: TGTGCCAGCAGTTTGAATGGACTAGCGGGAGGGCGAGGGACGCAGTATTTT.

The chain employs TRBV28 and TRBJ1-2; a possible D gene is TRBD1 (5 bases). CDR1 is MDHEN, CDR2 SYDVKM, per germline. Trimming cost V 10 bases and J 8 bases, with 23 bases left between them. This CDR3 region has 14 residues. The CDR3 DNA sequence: TGTGCCACCTACGGCGGATGGGGGGTTATCGGCTACACCTTC. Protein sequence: CATYGGWGVIGYTF.

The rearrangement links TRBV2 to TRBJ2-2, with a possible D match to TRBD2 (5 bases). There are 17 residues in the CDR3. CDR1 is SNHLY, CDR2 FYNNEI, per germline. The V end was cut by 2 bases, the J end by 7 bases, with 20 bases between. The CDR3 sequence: CASSEYRASSAGGELFF. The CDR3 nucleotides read TGTGCCAGCAGTGAATATCGGGCTAGCAGTGCGGGCGGGGAGCTGTTTTTT.

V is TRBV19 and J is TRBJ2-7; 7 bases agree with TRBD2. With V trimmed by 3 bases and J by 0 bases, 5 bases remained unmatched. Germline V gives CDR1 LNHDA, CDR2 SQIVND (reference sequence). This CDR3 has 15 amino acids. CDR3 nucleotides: TGTGCCAGTAGTATCGGAGCGGGGTTCTCCTACGAGCAGTACTTC. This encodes CASSIGAGFSYEQYF.

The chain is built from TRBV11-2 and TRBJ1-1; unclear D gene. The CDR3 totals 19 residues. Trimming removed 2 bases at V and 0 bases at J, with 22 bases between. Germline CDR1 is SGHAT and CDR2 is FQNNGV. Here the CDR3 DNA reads TGTGCCAGCAGCTTATGGGAGTTGAGCCACGATTTTTTGAACACTGAAGCTTTCTTT. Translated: CASSLWELSHDFLNTEAFF.

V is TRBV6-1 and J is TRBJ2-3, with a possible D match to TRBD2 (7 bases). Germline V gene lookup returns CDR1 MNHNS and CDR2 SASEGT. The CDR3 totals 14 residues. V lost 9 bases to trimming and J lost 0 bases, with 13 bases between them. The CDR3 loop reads CASLWGGSTDTQYF. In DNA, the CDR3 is TGTGCCAGTCTGTGGGGGGGCAGCACAGATACGCAGTATTTT.